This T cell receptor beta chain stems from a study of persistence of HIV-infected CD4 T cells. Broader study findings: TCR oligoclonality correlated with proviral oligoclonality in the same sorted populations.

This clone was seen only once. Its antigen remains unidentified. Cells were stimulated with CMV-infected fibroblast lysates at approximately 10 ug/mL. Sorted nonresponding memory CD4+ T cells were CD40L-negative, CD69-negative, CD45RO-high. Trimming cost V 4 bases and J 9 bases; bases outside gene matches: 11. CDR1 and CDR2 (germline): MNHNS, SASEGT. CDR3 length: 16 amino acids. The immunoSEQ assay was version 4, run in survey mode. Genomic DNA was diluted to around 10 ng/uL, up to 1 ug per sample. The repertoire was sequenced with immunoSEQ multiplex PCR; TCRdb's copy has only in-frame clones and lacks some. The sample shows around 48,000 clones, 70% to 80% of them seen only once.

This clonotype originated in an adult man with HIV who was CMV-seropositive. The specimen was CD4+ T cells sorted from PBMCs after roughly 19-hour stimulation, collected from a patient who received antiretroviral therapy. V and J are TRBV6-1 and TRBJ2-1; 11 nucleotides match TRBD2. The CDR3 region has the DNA TGTGCCAGCAGTGCCGCTAGCGGGGGGTTTAAAAGTGAGCAGTTCTTC. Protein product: CASSAASGGFKSEQFF.